This record covers a single T cell receptor (beta chain). Here immunoSEQ multiplex PCR was the method, and the copy in TCRdb shows in-frame clones only, minus some. The sample contains around 70,000 clones, 75% to 90% of which appear only once. The data are from a study of blood T cell repertoires in COVID-19. About the research overall: From T cells, B-cell-depleted T cells, or PBMCs came the material, which was cDNA or gDNA.

This CDR3 comprises 16 residues. The V gene's germline CDR1 is MDHEN and CDR2 SYDVKM. V was clipped by 6 bases and J by 4 bases, with 19 bases between them. Specimen: peripheral blood. This TCR came from a man aged 25-40 years with acute or convalescent COVID-19. This chain connects TRBV28 to TRBJ2-1; D perhaps matches TRBD2 (5 bases). The CDR3 DNA sequence: TGTGCCAGCAGACCCGGGGTCCTAGTCACGTACAATGAGCAGTTCTTC. It codes for CASRPGVLVTYNEQFF.